This T cell receptor (beta chain) was obtained from a study of cytomegalovirus exposure and HLA in healthy donors. Study-wide results and caveats: It was in a later analysis that TCR association rates were seen to vary by HLA locus, highest for DRB1 and lowest for HLA-C. Sequences of the TCR beta chain were said to predict the HLA-A and HLA-B alleles of most subjects accurately. A later analysis associated 15,000 or so TCR beta sequences with HLA alleles at a 0.05 false discovery rate.

With 60 Vbeta and 13 Jbeta primers, the PCR was carried out. The protocol was immunoSEQ multiplex PCR, while the TCRdb copy is restricted to in-frame clones and leaves out a portion. Among 150,000 to 200,000 clones listed, roughly four fifths were seen once. A remark on this clone: Its target is not known.

V was pared by 7 bases and J by 7 bases, with 28 bases between. The CDR3 consists of 17 residues. The germline V gene has CDR1 ENHRY and CDR2 SYGVKD. Input material: PBMCs. The receptor was derived from a man under 40 in good health and CMV-seronegative. This chain links TRBV10-3 with TRBJ1-2, with D possibly matching TRBD1 (5 bases). CDR3 residues: CAITEAKGRGKLGGYTF. The DNA of the CDR3 is TGTGCCATCACCGAAGCCAAAGGACGGGGGAAATTGGGTGGCTACACCTTC.